This T cell receptor (beta chain) was sequenced for a study of cytomegalovirus exposure and HLA in healthy donors. Study summary: Among the roughly 370 genotyped donors, 70% to 85% were placed in the Caucasian-associated ancestry cluster.

About this clone itself: Its specificity is unknown.

This CDR3 region has 15 residues. The V segment lost 6 bases and the J segment 4 bases; nucleotides outside the gene matches: 6. Germline-derived CDR1 and CDR2 are MNHEY and SMNVEV (reference sequence). Study-wide points: Investigators reported 150 to 200 TCR beta chains as tied to cytomegalovirus. A prior analysis recorded that most TCR beta V segments were productive about 90% or about 30% of the time. A later analysis found TCR association rates differed by HLA locus, highest for DRB1 and lowest for HLA-C.

A multiplex PCR was run with 60 Vbeta primers and 13 Jbeta primers. The protocol was immunoSEQ multiplex PCR, while the TCRdb copy is restricted to in-frame clones and leaves out a portion. The sample shows approximately 150,000 clones, just under 85% of them seen only once. The sequencing input was PBMCs. The clonotype originates from a woman aged 40 to 50 in good health and CMV-seronegative. The chain links TRBV27 to TRBJ1-5; 10 bases are shared with TRBD1. CDR3 DNA sequence: TGTGCCAGCAGCCAGACAGGGGGCCTTAATCAGCCCCAGCATTTT. Residues: CASSQTGGLNQPQHF.